The 26 T cell receptor beta chains in this list originate from one sample, sequenced in a study of CD8 T cells in ankylosing spondylitis. Study results and caveats: One TCR beta motif, made up of about 8 highly homologous variants, appeared characteristic of ankylosing spondylitis blood.

These TCRs' antigens remain unknown. TCRdb ran MiXCR on the 5' RACE reads and lists one entry per CDR3 protein. The sample records some 85,000 distinct CDR3 sequences, roughly 8.8% being singletons. Sequencing input: blood, either unsorted or a sorted T cell fraction (not recorded which). These receptors were collected from a male donor with ankylosing spondylitis.

This clonotype was detected only a few times. The V call is TRBV18, the J call TRBJ1-2, with 7 bases lining up with TRBD1. Germline assignment: CDR1 KGHSH and CDR2 LQKENI. The CDR3 spans 14 residues. V gave up 1 base and J gave up 3 bases; unmatched junction bases: 2. DNA for the CDR3: TGTGCCAGCTCACCACAGGGGGCGGACTATGGCTACACCTTC. This gives the protein CASSPQGADYGYTF.

The chain recombines TRBV27 with TRBJ2-7, with D perhaps TRBD1 (6 bases). V was pared by 5 bases and J by 5 bases, with 13 bases between. The V gene's germline CDR1 is MNHEY and CDR2 SMNVEV (reference sequence). The CDR3 totals 13 residues. CDR3 sequence reads: CASSPQGVHEQYF. CDR3 in DNA: TGTGCCAGCAGTCCACAGGGAGTCCACGAGCAGTACTTC.

At least ten counts were recorded for this clonotype. The CDR3 is CASSYTASGGREQFF. Written as DNA, the CDR3 is TGTGCCAGCAGTTATACCGCCTCGGGAGGGCGGGAGCAGTTCTTC. The chain recombines TRBV6-2 or TRBV6-3 with TRBJ2-1, with 8 bases matching TRBD2. Trimming took 3 bases from V and 10 from J; bases not matched to a gene: 11. Germline V gene sequence: CDR1 MNHEY, CDR2 SVGEGT. The CDR3 totals 15 residues.

This clonotype occurred a few times. The V gene is TRBV3-1, the J gene TRBJ2-5; 10 nucleotides match TRBD2. Germline-derived CDR1 and CDR2 are LGHDT and YNNKEL (reference sequence). This CDR3 contains 18 residues. V lost 0 bases, J lost 5 bases, and 12 bases stayed unmatched. The CDR3 sequence is CASSQESLLAGERETQYF. The CDR3 nucleotides read TGTGCCAGCAGCCAAGAGTCTCTCCTAGCGGGAGAGAGGGAGACCCAGTACTTC.

This clonotype has at least ten counts. The gene calls are TRBV12-3 or TRBV12-4 and TRBJ2-5; D remains unclear. The V end lost 2 bases, the J end lost 4 bases, and 8 bases lay between the germline ends. This CDR3 region has 13 residues. For the CDR3, the DNA is TGTGCCAGCAGTTTACGGGCCTTAGAGACCCAGTACTTC. The encoded protein is CASSLRALETQYF.

This clonotype came up many times. The V call is TRBV13, the J call TRBJ2-7, with TRBD2 matching over 9 bases. V trimming: 3 bases; J trimming: 0 bases; junction bases outside the gene matches: 6. The germline V gene encodes CDR1 PRHDT and CDR2 FYEKMQ (reference sequence). The length of the CDR3 is 16 residues. This CDR3 is CASSFRTSASSYEQYF. The CDR3 coding sequence is TGTGCCAGCAGCTTTCGGACTAGCGCGAGCTCCTACGAGCAGTACTTC.

In this sample, this clonotype turned up many times. The V and J genes are TRBV3-1 and TRBJ2-7; D gene ambiguous. Trimming took off 2 bases at V and 5 bases at J, with 10 bases between the two ends. The germline V gene encodes CDR1 LGHDT and CDR2 YNNKEL (reference sequence). The CDR3 spans 13 residues. CDR3 nucleotide sequence: TGTGCCAGCAGCCAAAATCCGCGGCACGAGCAGTACTTC. Protein: CASSQNPRHEQYF.

This clonotype was seen many times. The rearrangement links TRBV5-6 to TRBJ2-3; D remains ambiguous. V lost 0 bases to trimming and J lost 6 bases, with 8 bases between them. From germline, CDR1 is SGHDT and CDR2 YYEEEE. The length of the CDR3 is 13 residues. The CDR3 DNA reads as TGTGCCAGCAGCTTGGGGCAGATGGATACGCAGTATTTT. It codes for CASSLGQMDTQYF.

This clonotype occurred a few times. The genes are TRBV12-3 or TRBV12-4 and TRBJ2-7; possibly TRBD1 for D (5 bases). This CDR3 is built from 14 residues. V lost 5 bases, J lost 3 bases, and 14 bases lay in between. CDR3 residues: CASSPGHLYYEQYF. CDR3 bases: TGTGCCAGCAGTCCAGGACATCTTTACTACGAGCAGTACTTC.

This clonotype appeared a single time. The V call is TRBV28, the J call TRBJ1-1; no clear D. CDR1 and CDR2 (germline): MDHEN, SYDVKM. The germline V and J ends were trimmed by 6 bases and 0 bases, with 8 bases remaining between them. CDR3 length equals 13 residues. CDR3 sequence: CASRPHLNTEAFF. As DNA, the CDR3 is TGTGCCAGCAGGCCTCATTTGAACACTGAAGCTTTCTTT.

The sample holds one count of this clonotype. The V and J genes are TRBV12-5 and TRBJ1-1; the D gene is possibly TRBD1 (5 bases). V lost 8 bases, J lost 8 bases, and 12 bases lay in between. From germline, CDR1 is LGHNT and CDR2 FRNRAP. The CDR3 loop spans 11 amino acids. The CDR3 nucleotides read TGTGCTAGTCGAGAAGGGGAAGAAGCTTTCTTT. This encodes CASREGEEAFF. Full variable domain (missing parts from reference TRBV12-5 and TRBJ1-1): DARVTQTPRHKVTEMGQEVTMRCQPILGHNTVFWYRQTMMQGLELLAYFRNRAPLDDSGMPKDRFSAEMPDATLATLKIQPSEPRDSAVYFCASREGEEAFFGQGTRLTVV.

This clonotype was seen a few times. This chain connects TRBV5-1 to TRBJ2-1; D uncertain. With 1 base removed from V and 6 bases from J, the gap between germline ends came to 11 bases. In germline, CDR1 is SGHRS, CDR2 YFSETQ. This CDR3 region has 14 residues. This CDR3 is CASSLKLPVNEQFF. The CDR3 nucleotides read TGCGCCAGCAGCTTGAAACTTCCCGTCAATGAGCAGTTCTTC.

This clonotype occurred many times. V is TRBV25-1 and J is TRBJ2-1; 10 nucleotides align to TRBD2. V shed 5 bases, J shed 4 bases, and the junction held 5 bases outside the gene matches. Germline CDR1 reads MGHDK; CDR2 reads SYGVNS. The CDR3 length is 15 residues. The CDR3 sequence is CASSLAGGWYNEQFF. The CDR3 DNA reads as TGTGCCAGCAGTTTAGCGGGGGGTTGGTACAATGAGCAGTTCTTC. Drawing the rest from reference TRBV25-1 and TRBJ2-1, the complete variable domain is EADIYQTPRYLVIGTGKKITLECSQTMGHDKMYWYQQDPGMELHLIHYSYGVNSTEKGDLSSESTVSRIRTEHFPLTLESARPSHTSQYLCASSLAGGWYNEQFFGPGTRLTVL.

This clonotype was seen more than once but under ten times. V is TRBV5-6 and J is TRBJ2-1, with 10 bases that match TRBD2. The CDR3 runs 15 residues. V dropped 3 bases and J dropped 4; count of bases not matched to a gene: 4. The germline V gene has CDR1 SGHDT and CDR2 YYEEEE. CDR3 amino acids: CASSYGTSAYNEQFF. CDR3 bases: TGTGCCAGCAGCTACGGGACTAGCGCTTACAATGAGCAGTTCTTC.

In this sample, this clonotype turned up many times. The chain recombines TRBV5-5 with TRBJ2-7; D is unresolved. There are 13 residues in the CDR3. Germline V gene sequence: CDR1 SGHKS, CDR2 YYEKEE (reference sequence). V lost 2 bases, J lost 2 bases, and 8 bases lay in between. The CDR3 bases are TGTGCCAGCAGCTTTATTTTGGCCTACGAGCAGTACTTC. Its translation: CASSFILAYEQYF.

Notes on this clonotype: A read error may be the cause here, since a much bigger clone is one base away. The genes are TRBV12-3 or TRBV12-4 and TRBJ2-3; D is perhaps TRBD1 or TRBD2 (5 bases each). The CDR3 length is 14 residues. Trimming took off 3 bases at V and 5 bases at J, with 12 bases between the two ends. DNA of the CDR3: TGTGCCAGCAGTTTTCGGGACGGACTAGATACGCAGTATTTT. Protein: CASSFRDGLDTQYF.

There are a few counts of this clonotype. V usage is TRBV7-9 and J usage is TRBJ2-3; 11 positions match TRBD2. CDR3 size: 15 residues. With V trimmed by 8 bases and J by 7 bases, 11 bases remained unmatched. Germline CDR1 is SEHNR and CDR2 is FQNEAQ (reference sequence). The CDR3 DNA follows: TGTGCCAGCCCTAGCGGGAGGCCGGAGTCTAATACGCAGTATTTT. Translated: CASPSGRPESNTQYF.

This clonotype was seen at least ten times. The chain's CDR3 is CASSFFGYEQYF. In DNA form, the CDR3 reads TGTGCCAGCAGTTTTTTCGGCTACGAGCAGTACTTC. The chain couples TRBV27 to TRBJ2-7; D gene unclear. CDR3 length: 12 residues. The V gene's germline CDR1 is MNHEY and CDR2 SMNVEV (reference sequence). Trimming took 3 bases from V and 3 from J, leaving 6 bases between them.

The chain couples TRBV5-1 to TRBJ2-3; 7 bases agree with TRBD1. There are 18 residues in the CDR3. V shed 0 bases and J 2 bases; nucleotides not matched to a gene: 12. CDR1 is SGHRS, CDR2 YFSETQ, per germline. CDR3 sequence reads: CASSLEGTGTDNTDTQYF. The CDR3 nucleotides are TGCGCCAGCAGCTTGGAAGGGACCGGGACAGATAACACAGATACGCAGTATTTT.

In its sample, this clonotype was seen a few times. The chain combines TRBV7-6 with TRBJ2-1; no reliable D call. The V gene's germline CDR1 is SGHVS and CDR2 FNYEAQ. Trimming left V 5 bases short and J 1 base short, with 12 bases between. CDR3 length equals 15 residues. The CDR3 DNA reads as TGTGCCAGCAGCCCCACCTACGGGTCCTACAATGAGCAGTTCTTC. It translates to CASSPTYGSYNEQFF.

V is TRBV4-1 and J is TRBJ2-7, with TRBD1 matching over 9 bases. CDR3 size: 13 residues. The germline V gene encodes CDR1 MGHRA and CDR2 YSYEKL. Trimming cost V 5 bases and J 5 bases; bases outside gene matches: 4. The chain's CDR3 is CASSVDRGHEQYV. The CDR3 nucleotides are TGCGCCAGCAGCGTGGACAGGGGCCACGAGCAGTACGTC.

There are many counts of this clonotype. The V gene is TRBV2, the J gene TRBJ2-2; maybe TRBD2 (5 bases). The CDR3 spans 14 residues. Germline values: CDR1 SNHLY, CDR2 FYNNEI. V gave up 4 bases and J gave up 0 bases, with 6 bases separating them. CDR3 region: CASSVASNTGELFF. CDR3 DNA: TGTGCCAGCAGTGTAGCGTCGAACACCGGGGAGCTGTTTTTT.

A few counts support this clonotype. The chain combines TRBV6-5 with TRBJ2-3; 9 bases agree with TRBD2. The CDR3 contains 14 residues. J was trimmed by 6 bases and V by 2 bases; bases with no gene match: 3. Germline CDR1 MNHEY, CDR2 SVGAGI. CDR3 region: CASSYGGRGDTQYF. CDR3 bases: TGTGCCAGCAGTTACGGCGGGAGGGGGGATACGCAGTATTTT.

The J gene is TRBJ2-7, the V gene TRBV10-2; a possible D gene is TRBD2 (6 bases). The CDR3 is made up of 14 amino acids. V dropped 4 bases and J dropped 3 bases, with 13 bases sitting between them. Germline V CDR1 and CDR2: WSHSY, SAAADI. The CDR3 DNA sequence: TGCGCCAGCAGTGTACCTAGCGAGGACTACGAGCAGTACTTC. This sequence encodes CASSVPSEDYEQYF.

In this sample, this clonotype turned up many times. The J gene is TRBJ2-2, the V gene TRBV24-1; no reliable D call. CDR1 is KGHDR and CDR2 is SFDVKD in the germline V gene. V dropped 2 bases and J dropped 1 base, with 7 bases sitting between them. The CDR3 has 15 amino acids. The chain's CDR3 is CATSDYNLNTGELFF. The CDR3 DNA sequence: TGTGCCACCAGTGATTATAACTTGAACACCGGGGAGCTGTTTTTT.

This clonotype showed up many times. V gene TRBV7-9 combines with J gene TRBJ1-1, with unresolved D. Deletions cut 5 bases from V and 1 base from J, with 11 bases between. Per the germline V gene, CDR1 is SEHNR and CDR2 is FQNEAQ (reference sequence). CDR3 size: 14 residues. The CDR3 reads CASSLPYPNTEAFF. CDR3 DNA: TGTGCCAGCAGCCTACCTTATCCGAACACTGAAGCTTTCTTT. Filled out from reference TRBV7-9 and TRBJ1-1, the complete variable domain reads DTGVSQNPRHKITKRGQNVTFRCDPISEHNRLYWYRQTLGQGPEFLTYFQNEAQLEKSRLLSDRFSAERPKGSFSTLEIQRTEQGDSAMYLCASSLPYPNTEAFFGQGTRLTVV.